The 25 T cell receptor beta chains below were found in one sample sequenced in a study of T cell responses to AZD1222 COVID-19 vaccine. Clones were sequenced by immunoSEQ multiplex PCR, and TCRdb holds only the in-frame ones, with some missing. This sample has 120,000 or so clones, with 70% to 90% found just once. This material consisted of peripheral blood, taken on day 0 of AZD1222 vaccination. All receptors come from an adult in good health.

This chain links TRBV6-5 with TRBJ2-3, with 8 bases matching TRBD2. Germline CDR1 and CDR2: MNHEY and SVGAGI. There are 15 residues in the CDR3. The V segment lost 4 bases and the J segment 2 bases; nucleotides outside the gene matches: 5. CDR3: CASSLQRGHTDTQYF. The CDR3 bases are TGTGCCAGCAGTTTGCAGCGGGGGCACACAGATACGCAGTATTTT.

The V gene is TRBV5-1, the J gene TRBJ2-3; D call uncertain. Trimming took 4 bases from V and 6 from J, leaving 12 bases between them. Germline V gene sequence: CDR1 SGHRS, CDR2 YFSETQ. The CDR3 is made up of 13 amino acids. The CDR3 nucleotides are TGCGCCAGCAGCCTCCCCACCTTGGATACGCAGTATTTT. Encoded protein: CASSLPTLDTQYF.

This clone has more than one count but fewer than ten. The chain uses TRBV12-3 or TRBV12-4 and TRBJ2-1; possible D gene TRBD2, 5 bases. The CDR3 is made up of 13 amino acids. V lost 1 base and J 9 bases, leaving 10 bases between the germline ends. The CDR3 bases are TGTGCCAGCAGTTTAGAACGGGGAGTTGAGCAGTTCTTC. This codes for CASSLERGVEQFF.

This chain links TRBV28 with TRBJ1-6, with TRBD1 identical over 9 bases. Germline assignment: CDR1 MDHEN and CDR2 SYDVKM. The ends lost 2 bases at V and 4 bases at J; junction bases unmatched: 3. This CDR3 spans 16 amino acids. Here the CDR3 DNA reads TGTGCCAGCAGTTTACTGGGACAGGGTTATAATTCACCCCTCCACTTT. Its protein is CASSLLGQGYNSPLHF.

This clone was seen a single time. The chain links TRBV5-1 to TRBJ1-5, with 9 bases identical to TRBD1. In germline, CDR1 is SGHRS, CDR2 YFSETQ. V dropped 4 bases and J dropped 7; count of bases not matched to a gene: 6. This CDR3 region has 14 residues. CDR3 protein: CASSTGTGKQPQHF. The CDR3 DNA reads TGCGCCAGCAGCACCGGGACAGGGAAACAGCCCCAGCATTTT.

On this clone itself: The junction does not match germline at one end; this may be a read error. The genes are TRBV27 and TRBJ2-1; unclear D gene. This CDR3 contains 15 residues. Germline V gene sequence: CDR1 MNHEY, CDR2 SMNVEV (reference sequence). This CDR3 reads CATSHRSSSYNEQFF. The CDR3 DNA reads as TGTGCCACCAGTCATAGGTCCAGCTCCTACAATGAGCAGTTCTTC.

This rearrangement joins TRBV6-5 to TRBJ1-2; D call uncertain. The V end was cut by 5 bases, the J end by 3 bases, with 10 bases between. The CDR3 runs 13 residues. The germline V gene has CDR1 MNHEY and CDR2 SVGAGI. The CDR3 nucleotides read TGTGCCAGCAGTCCCAGTGGTTACTATGGCTACACCTTC. Its protein product is CASSPSGYYGYTF.

V usage is TRBV28 and J usage is TRBJ2-1; no clear D. The CDR3 is 11 amino acids. CDR1 and CDR2 (germline): MDHEN, SYDVKM. Trimming left V 0 bases short and J 8 bases short, with 2 bases between. CDR3 region: CASSLWDEQFF. CDR3 bases: TGTGCCAGCAGTTTATGGGATGAGCAGTTCTTC.

The DNA for the CDR3 is TGTGCCAGCAGCTTAGGGATTTCTGGAAACACCATATATTTT. Its translation is CASSLGISGNTIYF. The chain links TRBV7-2 to TRBJ1-3, with D uncertain. The CDR3 spans 14 residues. The V end lost 1 base, the J end lost 1 base, and 5 bases lay between the germline ends. Germline-derived CDR1 and CDR2 are SGHTA and FQGNSA.

The genes are TRBV7-2 and TRBJ2-7; perhaps TRBD2 as D (5 bases). The CDR3 runs 13 residues. Germline lookup yields CDR1 SGHTA and CDR2 FQGNSA. V lost 5 bases and J lost 0, with 8 bases in between. CDR3 nucleotide sequence: TGTGCCAGCAGCACGGGAACCTCCTACGAGCAGTACTTC. It translates to CASSTGTSYEQYF.

The gene calls are TRBV6-2 or TRBV6-3 and TRBJ2-7; 8 bases map to TRBD1. CDR1 and CDR2 (germline): MNHEY, SVGEGT. V lost 4 bases to trimming and J lost 3 bases; unmatched junction nucleotides: 11. The CDR3 covers 16 residues. CDR3 amino acids: CASSSAGTGRSYEQYF. The CDR3 nucleotides read TGTGCCAGCAGTTCAGCCGGGACAGGTAGGAGCTACGAGCAGTACTTC.

The rearrangement joins TRBV5-6 to TRBJ2-6; D call uncertain. V was clipped by 4 bases and J by 1 base, with 12 bases between them. The CDR3 has 16 amino acids. CDR1 SGHDT and CDR2 YYEEEE come from the germline V gene. The CDR3 DNA reads TGTGCCAGCAGCCTGATACAGACTTCTGGGGCCAACGTCCTGACTTTC. Translating gives CASSLIQTSGANVLTF.

The rearrangement joins TRBV19 to TRBJ2-2; D unresolved. This CDR3 has 14 residues. Per the germline V gene, CDR1 is LNHDA and CDR2 is SQIVND (reference sequence). Between the trimmed V and J ends, which lost 7 bases and 4 bases, there was a span of 13 bases. The DNA of the CDR3 is TGTGCCAGTACCGTAAGCAGGAGCACCGGGGAGCTGTTTTTT. The encoded protein is CASTVSRSTGELFF. Complete variable domain (other parts from reference TRBV19 and TRBJ2-2): DGGITQSPKYLFRKEGQNVTLSCEQNLNHDAMYWYRQDPGQGLRLIYYSQIVNDFQKGDIAEGYSVSREKKESFPLTVTSAQKNPTAFYLCASTVSRSTGELFFGEGSRLTVL.

The rearrangement uses TRBV18 and TRBJ1-1; the D is unclear. This CDR3 is 15 amino acids long. V lost 6 bases, J lost 1 base, and 15 bases lay in between. CDR1 KGHSH and CDR2 LQKENI come from the germline V gene. CDR3 sequence reads: CASSIAAEKNTEAFF. CDR3 DNA sequence: TGTGCCAGCTCCATCGCGGCAGAGAAGAACACTGAAGCTTTCTTT.

This clone was detected once. This chain links TRBV18 with TRBJ1-5, with D maybe TRBD1 (5 bases). The V gene's germline CDR1 is KGHSH and CDR2 LQKENI. Trimming cost V 3 bases and J 2 bases, with 17 bases left between them. CDR3 length: 17 residues. This CDR3 reads CASSPQQGLWGNQPQHF. The DNA for the CDR3 is TGTGCCAGCTCACCTCAGCAGGGTTTATGGGGCAATCAGCCCCAGCATTTT.

This clone was picked up one time. This chain joins TRBV2 and TRBJ1-4; unclear D gene. The V gene lost 4 bases and the J gene lost 0 bases, with 6 bases spanning the gap. Per germline, CDR1 SNHLY and CDR2 FYNNEI. There are 14 residues in the CDR3. CDR3 DNA sequence: TGTGCCAGCAGTGTAACAACAACTAATGAAAAACTGTTTTTT. It is translated as CASSVTTTNEKLFF.

This rearrangement joins TRBV18 to TRBJ2-3; D not certain. Germline V gives CDR1 KGHSH, CDR2 LQKENI. The V and J ends lost 2 bases and 0 bases respectively, with 9 bases between them. CDR3 size: 15 residues. The CDR3 sequence: CASSPVRISTDTQYF. As DNA, the CDR3 is TGTGCCAGCTCACCAGTACGGATAAGCACAGATACGCAGTATTTT.

The chain has TRBV12-3 or TRBV12-4 and TRBJ1-2; no clear D gene. This CDR3 comprises 12 residues. V lost 3 bases and J lost 7, with 9 bases in between. Here the CDR3 DNA reads TGTGCCAGCAGTTTGGGGTCCATTGGCTACACCTTC. Protein sequence: CASSLGSIGYTF.

The chain carries TRBV6-2 or TRBV6-3 and TRBJ2-1, with 8 bases aligning to TRBD2. The CDR3 is 16 amino acids. The J segment lost 7 bases and the V segment lost 5 bases, leaving 13 bases of the junction unmatched. Germline V gives CDR1 MNHEY, CDR2 SVGEGT. The CDR3 is CASSSGRRGPLNEQFF. CDR3 DNA: TGTGCCAGCAGTAGCGGGAGAAGAGGGCCGCTGAATGAGCAGTTCTTC.

The gene calls are TRBV15 and TRBJ2-1; TRBD2 might be the D (6 bases). Trimming pared 5 bases from V and 3 bases from J, leaving 11 bases between. This CDR3 contains 14 residues. Germline CDR1 is LNHNV and CDR2 is YYDKDF (reference sequence). As DNA, the CDR3 is TGTGCCACCAGCGGAGGGGTAATCTACAATGAGCAGTTCTTC. It yields the protein CATSGGVIYNEQFF.

Only one count was recorded for this clone. The gene calls are TRBV7-3 and TRBJ2-3; D unresolved. V gave up 5 bases and J gave up 5 bases, with 14 bases separating them. CDR1 SGHTA and CDR2 FQGTGA come from the germline V gene. The CDR3 totals 14 residues. Written as DNA, the CDR3 is TGTGCCAGCAGCCCTTCCCACGCGATAGATACGCAGTATTTT. Its protein product is CASSPSHAIDTQYF.

This clone was counted once. The chain joins TRBV18 to TRBJ1-1, with D uncertain. CDR3 length: 14 amino acids. V shed 2 bases and J shed 5 bases, with 12 bases lying between them. The V gene's germline CDR1 is KGHSH and CDR2 LQKENI. DNA for the CDR3: TGTGCCAGCTCACCAAGACATACTGATACTGAAGCTTTCTTT. Its protein product is CASSPRHTDTEAFF. Filled out from reference TRBV18 and TRBJ1-1, the complete variable domain reads NAGVMQNPRHLVRRRGQEARLRCSPMKGHSHVYWYRQLPEEGLKFMVYLQKENIIDESGMPKERFSAEFPKEGPSILRIQQVVRGDSAAYFCASSPRHTDTEAFFGQGTRLTVV.

This sequence joins TRBV5-1 and TRBJ2-1; the match to TRBD2 covers 9 bases. This CDR3 is built from 14 residues. Germline CDR1 reads SGHRS; CDR2 reads YFSETQ. The junction had 6 bases not matched to a gene; V was cut back by 4 bases and J by 7 bases. The CDR3 region is CASSAIAGVNEQFF. The CDR3 DNA sequence: TGCGCCAGCAGCGCGATAGCGGGAGTAAATGAGCAGTTCTTC.

This clone was found once. The chain uses TRBV5-4 and TRBJ2-3; tentatively, D is TRBD2 (5 bases). V shed 4 bases and J shed 4 bases, with 19 bases lying between them. Germline V gives CDR1 SGHNT, CDR2 YYREEE (reference sequence). The CDR3 loop spans 16 amino acids. The CDR3 sequence: CASSIRTWGEADTQYF. The CDR3 bases are TGTGCCAGCAGCATTCGAACATGGGGAGAGGCAGATACGCAGTATTTT.

The chain joins TRBV20-1 to TRBJ1-5; 11 bases map to TRBD1. V trimming: 3 bases; J trimming: 6 bases; junction bases outside the gene matches: 4. The germline V gene has CDR1 DFQATT and CDR2 SNEGSKA (reference sequence). The CDR3 contains 14 residues. The CDR3 sequence is CSASLDRGRQPQHF. The DNA for the CDR3 is TGCAGTGCTAGTCTGGACAGGGGGCGTCAGCCCCAGCATTTT.